Reported below is one TCR beta chain. This entry comes from a study of T cells after yellow fever vaccination. CDR3 length: 13 residues. Germline CDR1 and CDR2: MNHNS and SASEGT. The V segment lost 6 bases and the J segment 4 bases; nucleotides outside the gene matches: 2. One entry per CDR3 protein results from TCRdb running MiXCR on the 5' RACE reads. The repertoire holds about 220,000 distinct CDR3 sequences, with approximately 3.2% as singletons. This TCR came from a man between 18 and 35 years old who received the YFV17D yellow fever vaccine. The material sequenced was CD4+ T cells sorted from PBMCs, taken 10 days after the yellow fever booster vaccination. The rearrangement joins TRBV6-1 to TRBJ1-4; 7 bases are shared with TRBD1. The CDR3 DNA follows: TGTGCCAGCAGAAGGGGGCTTAATGAAAAACTGTTTTTT. Amino acids: CASRRGLNEKLFF.